The 9 T cell receptor beta chains below were found in one sample sequenced in a study of OX40 agonist ivuxolimab in advanced cancers. The table came from immunoSEQ multiplex PCR; TCRdb's copy has only in-frame clones and leaves some out. This sample has tens of thousands of clones, with 83% found just once. Source: CD4+ or CD8+ T cells sorted from blood, taken in a trial of the OX40 agonist ivuxolimab. The receptors were sampled from an adult with an advanced solid tumor such as melanoma, head and neck, liver or kidney cancer.

V is TRBV2 and J is TRBJ2-1; 14 nucleotides agree with TRBD2. The CDR3 contains 18 residues. V shed 6 bases and J 2 bases; nucleotides not matched to a gene: 9. CDR1 is SNHLY and CDR2 is FYNNEI in the germline V gene. Here the CDR3 DNA reads TGTGCCAGCAGCTCCGGACTAGCGGGGGGCTCCCCCTACAATGAGCAGTTCTTC. Translation: CASSSGLAGGSPYNEQFF.

The chain joins TRBV7-9 to TRBJ2-7, with a tentative D call TRBD2 (6 bases). CDR1 SEHNR and CDR2 FQNEAQ come from the germline V gene (reference sequence). The ends were cut back, 5 bases at V and 1 base at J, with 15 bases in the middle. This CDR3 region has 15 residues. The CDR3 reads CASSRGAGSSYEQYF. In DNA, the CDR3 is TGTGCCAGCAGCCGGGGAGCGGGTTCTTCCTACGAGCAGTACTTC.

The rearrangement joins TRBV7-3 to TRBJ1-1, with D hard to call. V was cut by 5 bases and J by 1 base, with 11 bases left in between. The CDR3 has 14 amino acids. Germline V lookup: CDR1 SGHTA, CDR2 FQGTGA. CDR3 nucleotide sequence: TGTGCCAGCAGCCTCGACAACTCGAACACTGAAGCTTTCTTT. Translation gives CASSLDNSNTEAFF. Filled out from reference TRBV7-3 and TRBJ1-1, the complete variable domain reads GAGVSQTPSNKVTEKGKYVELRCDPISGHTALYWYRQSLGQGPEFLIYFQGTGAADDSGLPNDRFFAVRPEGSVSTLKIQRTERGDSAVYLCASSLDNSNTEAFFGQGTRLTVV.

The chain employs TRBV7-8 and TRBJ1-1, with 9 bases that match TRBD1. The CDR3 runs to 14 residues. The junction had 9 bases not matched to a gene; V was cut back by 3 bases and J by 10 bases. The V gene's germline CDR1 is SGHVS and CDR2 FQNEAQ. The CDR3: CASSFPGQGGIAFF. The CDR3 DNA reads TGTGCCAGCAGCTTCCCGGGACAGGGTGGGATAGCTTTCTTT.

This chain links TRBV12-1 with TRBJ2-2; no DNA check was done on the table's D call, TRBD2. TRBV12-1 is designated a pseudogene. This CDR3 is built from 16 residues. The CDR3 spells CASSFVREGNTGELFF. Written as DNA, the CDR3 is TGTGCCAGCAGCTTTGTAAGGGAGGGGAACACCGGGGAGCTGTTTTTT.

The V call is TRBV13, the J call TRBJ2-7; D is possibly TRBD1 or TRBD2 (5 bases each). Looked up from germline, CDR1 is PRHDT and CDR2 is FYEKMQ (reference sequence). The CDR3 is made up of 13 amino acids. V lost 5 bases to trimming and J lost 8 bases, with 16 bases between them. The CDR3 DNA is TGTGCCAGCAGCCAAGGGACCTCGATAAAGCAGTACTTC. Protein product: CASSQGTSIKQYF.

As for this clone: Germline is not matched at one junction end, which may reflect a read error. V usage is TRBV4-1 and J usage is TRBJ2-2, with TRBD1 matching 8 bases. CDR1 and CDR2 (germline): MGHRA, YSYEKL. The CDR3 extends over 14 amino acids. Here the CDR3 DNA reads TGCGCCAGCAGCCCCGACAGGGGCACCAGGGAGCTGTTTTTT. Translating it yields CASSPDRGTRELFF.

The chain couples TRBV6-6 to TRBJ2-5; D is possibly TRBD1 (5 bases). The J call may be faulty, since TRBJ2-7 better matches the DNA end. The length of the CDR3 is 12 residues. Germline V gene data show CDR1 as MNHNY and CDR2 as SVGAGI (reference sequence). The CDR3 reads CASSSTGAEQYF. DNA of the CDR3: TGTGCCAGCAGTTCTACAGGTGCCGAGCAGTACTTC.

The gene calls are TRBV27 and TRBJ1-1; D call uncertain. Germline values: CDR1 MNHEY, CDR2 SMNVEV (reference sequence). The CDR3 runs to 15 residues. The germline V and J ends were trimmed by 7 bases and 1 base, with 16 bases remaining between them. The CDR3 DNA is TGTGCCAGCACCCCGGGAGCGGGGTCGAACACTGAAGCTTTCTTT. Residues: CASTPGAGSNTEAFF.